This TCR beta chain was sequenced during a study of blood T cell repertoires in COVID-19. At the level of the study: Acute and convalescent COVID-19 samples came from the United States, Italy and Spain. Sources were T cells, B-cell-depleted T cells, or PBMCs; the material itself was cDNA or gDNA.

Patients in Seattle were enrolled during active infection, then followed longitudinally. In the authors' methods: Researchers report that nucleated cell counts were estimated from reference gene primer amplification. Using immunoSEQ multiplex PCR, the repertoire was profiled, and TCRdb retains in-frame clones only, with some absent. D and trimming were read from the DNA, whereas the V and J calls and clone size are those reported in that table. The sample contains about 200,000 clones, around 94% of which appear only once. The V gene lost 0 bases and the J gene lost 6 bases, with 14 bases spanning the gap. Germline V gene sequence: CDR1 GTSNPN, CDR2 SVGIG (reference sequence). CDR3 size: 14 residues.

The gene calls are TRBV30 and TRBJ1-2; TRBD1 might be the D (6 bases). Sequencing was carried out using peripheral blood. The receptor's source is a man aged 25 to 40 with COVID-19, enrolled during active disease. The CDR3 DNA follows: TGTGCCTGGAGTGTAAGCAGGGGAATACATGGCTACACCTTC. The encoded protein is CAWSVSRGIHGYTF.